Sequencing of this T cell receptor (beta chain) was carried out in a study of regulatory T cells in long-lasting Graves disease. Relying on iRepertoire HTBI primers and Arm-PCR of CDR3 regions, the team built TCR beta libraries. TCRdb reanalysed the multiplex PCR reads using MiXCR and keeps one entry per CDR3 protein. This sample has approximately 540,000 distinct CDR3 sequences, with around 11% found just once. Documented time point: newly diagnosed GD, antithyroid drugs for less than 3 months. PBMCs were the source of the RNA used for TCR sequencing. This clonotype showed up many times. This sample also belongs to another study, concerning T cells in Graves' hyperthyroidism and ophthalmopathy.

The receptor was isolated from a woman in her 30s with Graves disease. Here the sequenced sample was peripheral blood mononuclear cells (PBMCs), taken at new diagnosis, from a patient treated with antithyroid drugs.

The CDR3 bases are TGTGCCAGCAGCGAGGGACAGCAGGAAAAACTGTTTTTT. Protein product: CASSEGQQEKLFF. The genes are TRBV9 and TRBJ1-4; 7 bases match TRBD1. The ends lost 3 bases at V and 8 bases at J; junction bases unmatched: 4. CDR1 SGDLS and CDR2 YYNGEE come from the germline V gene. This CDR3 is built from 13 residues.